These T cell receptor beta chains were read from a single sample in a study of blood T cells in healthy people across ages. TCRdb re-called the 5' RACE reads with MiXCR, one entry per CDR3 protein. This table holds 380,000 or so distinct CDR3 sequences, 50% to 60% found once. Sequencing input: blood. These receptor sequences come from a man aged 60 to 75 in good health. The CDR3 runs from the conserved cysteine through the conserved F or W. D genes are given only for firm matches. Size is omitted from some rows. Given values are once, few, many or a class for expanded clones.

v_call	clone_size	j_call	d_call	cdr3_aa	cdr3_nt
TRBV7-2	few	TRBJ2-7	TRBD2	CASSLGFAGGLYEQYF	TGTGCCAGCAGCTTAGGTTTTGCGGGGGGGCTATACGAGCAGTACTTC
TRBV28	few	TRBJ2-7	TRBD1	CASSLGQTLYEQYF	TGTGCCAGCAGTTTGGGACAGACCCTCTACGAGCAGTACTTC
TRBV6-5	many	TRBJ1-4	TRBD1	CASSQQGREKLFF	TGTGCCAGCAGTCAACAGGGGCGTGAAAAACTGTTTTTT
TRBV11-2	-	TRBJ2-5	-	CASSLWGRVQETQYF	TGTGCCAGCAGCTTATGGGGCAGGGTCCAAGAGACCCAGTACTTC
TRBV5-1	-	TRBJ2-4	-	CASSPGDTSIQYF	TGCGCCAGCAGCCCCGGGGACACCAGCATTCAGTACTTC
TRBV10-3	few	TRBJ2-7	TRBD1	CAISEPGQPSYEQYF	TGTGCCATCAGTGAGCCGGGACAGCCATCCTACGAGCAGTACTTC
TRBV20-1	-	TRBJ2-1	TRBD2	CSARTGLGNYNEQFF	TGCAGTGCTAGAACAGGACTAGGGAACTACAATGAGCAGTTCTTC
TRBV28	-	TRBJ1-1	TRBD1	CAGSGTGVRAFF	TGTGCCGGCAGCGGGACAGGGGTAAGAGCTTTCTTT
TRBV29-1	few	TRBJ2-7	TRBD2	CSVGGGRANDEQYF	TGCAGCGTTGGGGGTGGGAGGGCGAACGACGAGCAGTACTTC
TRBV7-2	-	TRBJ2-6	-	CASSLAGPPRGSGANVLTF	TGTGCCAGCAGCTTAGCAGGCCCCCCAAGGGGCTCTGGGGCCAACGTCCTGACTTTC